This T cell receptor (beta chain) was found in a study of cytomegalovirus exposure and HLA in healthy donors (dated by TCRdb to about 2017). General notes on the study: In an earlier analysis of some 610 of the donors, roughly 300 Gb of sequence data and roughly 100 million unique TCR beta sequences from about 180 million T cells were reported. An early release covering 550 to 700 HLA-typed donors comprised approximately 300 gigabases of sequencing data and around 80 million unique TCR sequences. Of the roughly 390 genotyped donors, roughly 80% fell in the genetic ancestry cluster associated with self-reported Caucasian donors. The aim of the study was to test whether cataloging public T cell receptors could identify signatures of past pathogen exposure. The T cell repertoires of 550 to 850 subjects were profiled by immunosequencing and related to cytomegalovirus serostatus. In addition to the first cohort of 500 to 850 subjects, a separate validation cohort of 120 different subjects was used. High-throughput TCR immunosequencing, statistical association of individual TCRs with disease status, and machine learning were combined to predict cytomegalovirus infection status. A later analysis re-analyzed previously published TCR beta repertoires from several hundred donors and added high-resolution HLA genotyping to study TCR occurrence patterns. Rather than using new phenotypic data, the later analysis identified candidate immune exposures from TCR beta sequences and from how often those sequences occurred across donors. In an earlier analysis of several hundred of the donors, high-throughput TCR beta sequencing was used to judge whether each TCR beta V gene segment behaved as functional or pseudogenic. Alongside the repertoire data, information on donor age, sex, ethnicity and CMV serostatus was compiled. A later genetic analysis took genome-wide SNP genotypes for about 55% of the roughly 700 donors and used that subset as a discovery cohort. Every repertoire in the discovery cohort had been generated on one and the same sequencing platform. HLA typing covered class I and class II loci at four-digit resolution. The number of typed donors differed by locus: about 620-640 for A, B, C, DRB1 and DQB1; approximately 540 for DQA1; around 580 for DPA1; and around 470 for DPB1. Because of strong linkage in the cohort, 4 to 6 DR-DQ haplotypes were treated as single units for association and clustering. On average, about 240,000 unique TCR beta nucleotide sequences were sequenced per donor among 398 genotyped donors of the cohort, with around 19% of those sequences being non-productive.

The paper as a whole reports these results and caveats: Some IMGT-functional V segments, including TRBV6-2 and TRBV6-3, could not be distinguished by the 87-base-pair reads and were therefore excluded. A total of 164 TCR beta chains were listed by the study as associated with cytomegalovirus. Most TCR sequences were seen in very few donors, while some public TCRs were found in many individuals. A cluster of highly shared sequence variants was judged likely to be a technical artifact of the sequencing pipeline. A later analysis found that HLA-associated TCR beta chains were more clonally expanded and had lower generation probabilities than equally common non-associated chains. According to a later analysis, TCR association rates differed among HLA loci, with DRB1 alleles showing the most associated TCRs and HLA-C alleles showing the fewest. Several of the top co-occurrence clusters appeared to be linked to parvovirus B19, influenza, CMV and Epstein-Barr virus, according to a later analysis. According to a later genetic analysis, donors in an Asian-associated ancestry cluster had fewer N-insertions in productive TCRs than the approximately 650-donor mean. CMV serostatus was the only immune exposure information available for the cohort. The cohort was sequenced for TCR beta chains only, and without alpha or paired-chain data the features that could be detected were limited. In an earlier analysis of 587 of the donors, most TCR beta V segments appeared in productive rearrangements about 87% or about 30% of the time, broadly matching IMGT annotations. Because HLA typing was unavailable for some donors at each locus, only the typed subset was used in association tests. It was suggested by the authors that the approach could potentially be generalized to other disease states and immunological phenotypes. At a false discovery rate of 0.05, a later analysis linked roughly 17,000 TCR beta sequences to specific HLA alleles. A later genetic analysis associated a missense DCLRE1C variant with V-gene and J-gene trimming of TCR beta chains, and an independent cohort replicated the association. Correlated functional status among segregating V segments might be attributable to linkage disequilibrium, but an unknown experimental factor could not be ruled out. Over 15 rarely observed V segments, including chromosome 9 orphons, were excluded from the earlier analysis of approximately 500 of the donors because counts were too low. In both the original and validation cohorts, the classifier was reported to diagnose cytomegalovirus status with high specificity and sensitivity. A later analysis found that most CMV-associated TCR beta chains appeared HLA-restricted, with HLA associations seemingly driven largely by CMV exposure. Sequencing depth was assumed to be roughly uniform across donors in the presence/absence analyses, though that assumption may not hold. In vitro tests confirmed that a few of the cytomegalovirus-associated TCR beta chains recognize cytomegalovirus antigens. A further reported finding was that TCR beta sequences accurately predicted the HLA-A and HLA-B alleles for most subjects in the first cohort. When HLA alleles, especially DR and DQ, strongly co-occurred, attributing TCR associations to individual alleles was difficult.

Library generation was performed with the immunoSEQ multiplex PCR assay. A mixture of 60 forward primers for TCR Vbeta segments and 13 reverse primers for TCR Jbeta segments was used in the multiplex PCR. The CDR3 region of rearranged TCR beta genes was amplified from genomic DNA by a multiplex PCR assay. The amplified TCR beta libraries were sequenced on the Illumina HiSeq System as 87-base-pair reads. The study's own analysis went as follows. In a later analysis, tens of millions of unique TCR beta chains were counted across the 650 to 700 repertoires, and roughly 11 million of these chains were shared by at least two donors. Raw reads were error-corrected and collapsed into unique sequences by a nearest-neighbor algorithm in which closely related sequences were merged to remove PCR and sequencing errors. Alignment of CDR3 sequences to IMGT reference sequences was used to assign V, D and J gene segments. For a sequence to be retained, a match of at least six nucleotides was required to both a V gene segment and a J gene segment. A rearrangement counted as productive if the CDR3 had no stop codons and remained in frame with V and J, and every other rearrangement counted as non-productive. Following IMGT convention, CDR3 was defined as the stretch from the second conserved V-encoded cysteine up to the conserved J-encoded phenylalanine. In an earlier analysis of approximately 590 of the donors, sequences lacking an unambiguous match to a single V gene segment were excluded. In an earlier analysis of around 590 of the donors, a V segment was called functional when productive rearrangements were above 56.7%, and segregating when the standard deviation between donors exceeded 5%. A statistical classification framework was developed to diagnose cytomegalovirus status using the catalog of TCR beta chain sequences. V and J gene assignment, in a later analysis, came from comparing TCR nucleotide sequences with IMGT/GENE-DB human TR gene sequences. The TCRdist pipeline was used in a later analysis to assign CDR3 sequences and most-parsimonious VDJ recombination scenarios. In a later analysis, every TCR beta chain was defined by the combination of its CDR3 amino acid sequence and its V-gene family, and reads without a unique V-gene family were dropped. As a way to deal with suspected cross-contamination and a sequencing artifact, a later analysis dropped 450 to 600 nucleotide sequences that were highly shared and had low generation probability. In a later analysis, a clonal expansion index for each public chain was calculated from normalized within-repertoire ranks of inferred template counts. A later analysis computed generation probabilities with a VDJ recombination model fitted to out-of-frame rearrangements, and checked the results against IGoR. In a later analysis, hypergeometric tests were used to score TCR-TCR, TCR-HLA and TCR-CMV co-occurrence, with a repertoire-size bias correction applied to TCR pairs. In a later analysis, false discovery rates were estimated by permuting HLA or CMV assignments 20 times. In a later analysis, co-occurring TCRs were grouped using DBSCAN, and TCRdist sequence similarity was added for clustering within HLA-allele-positive subsets. Co-occurrence clustering excluded repertoires with fewer than 30,000 or more than 120,000 public chains, plus five with anomalous nucleotide sharing. TCRdb stores this immuneACCESS table with in-frame sequences only. Part of the clones is absent; in the studies checked, under half of the shortfall reflects unresolved V genes, and no reason is known for the rest. Clonal size and the V and J genes are those of that table, whereas D and trimming came from the DNA. Here the sample has 100,000 to 120,000 clones; 65% to 85% occur a single time. Approximately 5.6% of the sample is held by the ten biggest clonotypes.

There are 17 amino acids in the CDR3, from cysteine to phenylalanine inclusive. Only the CDR3 DNA stays, 51 bases, in frame from base 1. CDR1 and CDR2, per the germline V gene (reference sequence), are MNHEY and SMNVEV. At the junction V is shortened by 4 bases and J by 2 bases; bases outside the gene matches: 7. The cohort comprised some 680 healthy bone marrow donors. At the time of sampling, all cohort members were nominally healthy, though unrecorded immune exposures were likely present. The donor was CMV seropositive and belonged to the group of around 300 seropositive cohort members. A peripheral blood sample was collected from each donor, and TCR beta sequencing was performed on peripheral blood mononuclear cells. The Qiagen DNeasy Blood Extraction Kit was used to extract genomic DNA from the blood cell samples. Points on this clone: Its recognized antigen is unknown. Base qualities are not recorded, but no much larger clone differs from it by a single base.

Sequencing was carried out using PBMCs. This TCR was sampled from a man younger than 45 in good health and CMV-seropositive. The chain links TRBV27 with TRBJ1-6, with TRBD1 matching 8 junction bases. The CDR3 here reads CASSSDRESPYNSPLHF. The nucleotides read TGTGCCAGCAGTTCGGACAGGGAGAGCCCCTATAATTCACCCCTCCACTTT.